The text below deals with one T cell receptor beta chain. The specificity of this receptor is unknown. Base qualities are not at hand, and no much larger clone is one base apart. TCRbeta CDR3 regions were amplified from genomic DNA by means of the immunoSEQ Assay, a bias-controlled multiplex PCR. On the study's bioinformatics: The number of nucleated cells in each sample was estimated from the amplification of reference gene primers within the assay. Sequence reads were collapsed and filtered to measure the absolute abundance of every unique TCRbeta CDR3 rearrangement. For each sample, productive Simpson clonality was calculated as the square root of Simpson's diversity index over productive rearrangements. TCRdb mirrors the immuneACCESS table, restricted to in-frame sequences. Some clones are absent from its copies; in checked studies, under half trace to an unresolved V gene, and the reason for the others is unknown. Clone size and the V and J calls come from that table; the DNA yielded D and trimming. The sample includes about 36,000 clones, with about nine tenths observed a single time. The leading ten clones occupy 4% to 6% of the sample.

The germline V gene sets CDR1 to KGHSH and CDR2 to LQKENI. The cysteine opens and the phenylalanine closes a CDR3 of 15 amino acids. Only CDR3 DNA remains: 45 bases, in frame from the first base. V loses 2 bases, J loses 2 bases, and the germline ends lie 7 bases apart. This entry belongs to a study of blood T cell repertoires in COVID-19 (dated by TCRdb to about 2020). Context from the whole study: Samples covering the acute and convalescent phases of COVID-19 were provided by collaborators in the United States, Italy and Spain. The material from the prospective study consisted of cDNA or gDNA derived from T cells, B-cell-depleted T cells, or PBMCs. Subjects who had been exposed to COVID-19, were actively infected with it, or had recovered from it provided the deeply sampled blood TCRbeta repertoires that made up the dataset. The repertoires were released in a freely available public database meant as a resource for research on the immune response to SARS-CoV-2. Samples came from the ongoing ImmuneRACE study (first 160 participants) plus 1,254 subjects from 6 global collaborators. The sample metadata nearly always contained a de-identified subject ID, COVID-19 status, age in years and sex. HLA class I and class II types, where available, came from metadata supplied by the sample provider rather than from assay-based typing.

Findings and caveats that apply to the study as a whole: The amount of clinical and demographic metadata varied by source and participant and was provided uncurated.

Collaborating institutions collected whole blood in K2EDTA tubes following their own protocols. Collaborator samples were shipped for TCRbeta analysis as frozen whole blood, isolated PBMCs, or DNA extracted from either sample type. Here the chain combines TRBV18 and TRBJ2-6, with TRBD2 as a weak D call on 6 bases. Source material: peripheral blood. The sequence was collected from a human donor in a cohort sampled during active COVID-19. The nucleotide sequence reads TGTGCCAGCTCACCAACTAGCACTGGGGCCAACGTCCTGACTTTC. Its protein product is CASSPTSTGANVLTF.